The rows below give T cell receptor beta chains drawn from one sample of a study of blood T cells in healthy people across ages. Each CDR3 protein is one row after TCRdb ran MiXCR on the 5' RACE reads. In the table there are about 600,000 distinct CDR3 sequences, around 48% of which are singletons. Sample: blood. These TCRs come from an elderly man in good health. The CDR3 runs from the conserved cysteine through the conserved F or W. The D gene is left open where the match is weak. Size is omitted from some rows. Given values are once, few, many or a class for expanded clones.

TRBJ1-5 | . | TRBV5-5 | many | CASSFGDSTQHF | TGTGCCAGCAGCTTTGGGGACTCGACCCAGCATTTT
TRBJ2-7 | . | TRBV7-2 | . | CASRSTGTYEQYF | TGTGCCAGCAGATCAACAGGGACCTACGAGCAGTACTTC
TRBJ2-3 | . | TRBV4-3 | . | CASSQDSCTDTQYF | TGCGCCAGCAGCCAAGACAGTTGCACAGATACGCAGTATTTT
TRBJ2-3 | . | TRBV20-1 | . | CSEASTDTQYF | TGCAGTGAGGCTAGCACAGATACGCAGTATTTT
TRBJ2-7 | TRBD2 | TRBV6-1 | . | CASSEAPGRGYEQYF | TGTGCCAGCAGTGAAGCGCCAGGGAGGGGCTACGAGCAGTACTTC
TRBJ1-1 | . | TRBV6-6 | . | CASRWDLVGTEAFF | TGTGCCAGCAGGTGGGACCTTGTGGGAACTGAAGCTTTCTTT
TRBJ2-1 | . | TRBV29-1 | . | CSVEGGDFRAYNEQFF | TGCAGCGTTGAAGGGGGGGACTTCCGAGCCTACAATGAGCAGTTCTTC
TRBJ1-2 | TRBD1 | TRBV6-6 | many | CATPLTGTGAAVGYTF | TGTGCCACTCCCCTGACCGGGACAGGCGCCGCTGTCGGCTACACCTTC
TRBJ1-4 | TRBD1 | TRBV7-8 | . | CASSSDRAGEKLFF | TGTGCCAGCAGCTCGGACAGGGCTGGCGAAAAACTGTTTTTT
TRBJ1-4 | . | TRBV20-1 | once | CSARNEVKNEKLFF | TGCAGTGCTAGGAACGAGGTGAAGAATGAAAAACTGTTTTTT
TRBJ1-2 | TRBD1 | TRBV7-9 | many | CASSLEVTGTHGYTF | TGTGCCAGCAGCTTGGAGGTGACAGGGACGCATGGCTACACCTTC
TRBJ2-1 | . | TRBV21-1 | . | CASSYPGQLDNEQFF | TGTGCCAGCAGCTATCCGGGACAGCTAGACAATGAGCAGTTCTTC
TRBJ2-1 | . | TRBV11-2 | . | CASSLDRREQFF | TGTGCCAGCAGCTTAGATCGGCGTGAGCAGTTCTTC
TRBJ2-1 | . | TRBV28 | . | CATSASSYNEQFF | TGTGCCACTAGCGCCAGCTCCTACAATGAGCAGTTCTTC
TRBJ2-6 | . | TRBV9 | few | CASSVAGANVLTF | TGTGCCAGCAGCGTAGCTGGGGCCAACGTCCTGACTTTC
TRBJ2-1 | . | TRBV5-1 | few | CASSLAGWTYNEQFF | TGCGCCAGCAGCTTGGCAGGGTGGACCTACAATGAGCAGTTCTTC
TRBJ2-7 | . | TRBV20-1 | . | CSAVPGPRQTRYF | TGCAGTGCTGTACCGGGCCCTCGACAGACCCGGTACTTC
TRBJ2-7 | . | TRBV7-9 | few | CASRERASSYEQYF | TGTGCCAGCCGGGAAAGAGCCAGCTCCTACGAGCAGTACTTC
TRBJ2-2 | . | TRBV12-3/TRBV12-4 | few | CASSPGELFF | TGTGCCAGCAGTCCCGGGGAGCTGTTTTTT
TRBJ2-1 | . | TRBV20-1 | few | CSPEPSLFSYNEQFF | TGCAGTCCAGAACCTAGCCTATTCTCCTACAATGAGCAGTTCTTC
TRBJ2-1 | TRBD2 | TRBV29-1 | few | CSVEVLAGYGYEQFF | TGCAGCGTTGAAGTTCTAGCGGGTTACGGGTATGAGCAGTTCTTC
TRBJ2-7 | TRBD2 | TRBV24-1 | . | CATSDPLAGRYEQYF | TGTGCCACCAGTGATCCATTAGCGGGCCGCTACGAGCAGTACTTC
TRBJ2-2 | . | TRBV5-1 | . | CASSLASRPTGELFF | TGCGCCAGCAGCTTAGCCTCACGCCCCACCGGGGAGCTGTTTTTT
TRBJ1-5 | . | TRBV30 | . | CAWSPGGGQPQHF | TGTGCCTGGAGTCCGGGGGGCGGTCAGCCCCAGCATTTT
TRBJ2-3 | . | TRBV27 | many | CASSLSGDTQYF | TGTGCCAGCAGTTTATCGGGAGATACGCAGTATTTT
TRBJ2-3 | . | TRBV9 | . | CASSVGAGANTDTQYF | TGTGCCAGCAGCGTAGGGGCGGGGGCAAACACAGATACGCAGTATTTT
TRBJ1-1 | . | TRBV10-3 | . | CATRKGDTEAFF | TGTGCCACCCGTAAGGGGGACACTGAAGCTTTCTTT
TRBJ2-7 | . | TRBV5-1 | . | CASSLGDDNEQYF | TGCGCCAGCAGCTTGGGCGATGACAATGAGCAGTACTTC
TRBJ2-5 | . | TRBV7-9 | few | CASSPAVDSRETQYF | TGTGCCAGCAGCCCAGCGGTAGACAGTCGGGAGACCCAGTACTTC
TRBJ2-7 | TRBD1 | TRBV9 | few | CASSVDVGQGAEQYF | TGTGCCAGCAGCGTAGATGTGGGACAGGGGGCCGAGCAGTACTTC
TRBJ2-2 | TRBD2 | TRBV6-5 | . | CASSLAGGPSRPPTNTGELFF | TGTGCCAGCAGTTTAGCGGGAGGGCCCTCTCGGCCCCCGACGAACACCGGGGAGCTGTTTTTT
TRBJ2-3 | . | TRBV6-6 | many | CASNREDTQYF | TGTGCCAGCAATCGAGAAGATACGCAGTATTTT
TRBJ1-3 | . | TRBV7-2 | few | CASSLGLGNTIYF | TGTGCCAGCAGCTTAGGTCTGGGAAACACCATATATTTT